The clone carrying this T cell receptor beta chain came up many times. Antigen: not known. TCRdb called the 5' RACE reads again in MiXCR, with one record for every CDR3 protein. The sample carries hundreds of thousands of distinct CDR3 sequences, 5.5% to 7.5% recorded once. The CDR3 has 13 residues. CDR1 is MDHEN, CDR2 SYDVKM, per germline. Trimming took 5 bases from V and 6 from J, leaving 11 bases between them. Donors uniformly comprised healthy Caucasians. This specimen belongs to a study of identical twins. Study outcomes and limitations: Beta clonotypes that were abundant in cord blood contained fewer insertions, a pattern absent from memory repertoires. Twins shared beta out-of-frame sequences in excess, but this excess was weaker. Out-of-frame alpha sequences common to twins exhibited a surplus of low generation probability.

The TCR comes from a man aged 18 to 30 in good health. The chain combines TRBV28 with TRBJ2-1, with a tentative D call TRBD1 (6 bases). Sequenced sample: naive T cells sorted from blood. The CDR3 region is CASSLLQGNEQFF. CDR3 nucleotides: TGTGCCAGCAGTCTACTACAGGGCAATGAGCAGTTCTTC. The whole variable domain, remainder taken from reference TRBV28 and TRBJ2-1, is DVKVTQSSRYLVKRTGEKVFLECVQDMDHENMFWYRQDPGLGLRLIYFSYDVKMKEKGDIPEGYSVSREKKERFSLILESASTNQTSMYLCASSLLQGNEQFFGPGTRLTVL.